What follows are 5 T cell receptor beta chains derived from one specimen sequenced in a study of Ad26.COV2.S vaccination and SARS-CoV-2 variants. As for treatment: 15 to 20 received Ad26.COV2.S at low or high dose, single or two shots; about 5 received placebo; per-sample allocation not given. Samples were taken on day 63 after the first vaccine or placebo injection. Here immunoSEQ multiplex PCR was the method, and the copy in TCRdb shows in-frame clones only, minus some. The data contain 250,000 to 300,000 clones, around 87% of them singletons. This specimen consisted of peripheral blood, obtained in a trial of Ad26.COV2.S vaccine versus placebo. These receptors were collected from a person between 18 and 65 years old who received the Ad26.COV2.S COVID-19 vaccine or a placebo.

The CDR3 sequence: CASSRPGLQVDGYTF. In DNA, the CDR3 is TGTGCCAGCAGTAGACCCGGGCTACAGGTCGATGGCTACACCTTC. The V gene is TRBV6-5, the J gene TRBJ1-2, with D possibly TRBD1 on 5 matching bases. Germline V gives CDR1 MNHEY, CDR2 SVGAGI. The CDR3 runs 15 residues. The germline V and J ends were trimmed by 5 bases and 6 bases, with 19 bases remaining between them.

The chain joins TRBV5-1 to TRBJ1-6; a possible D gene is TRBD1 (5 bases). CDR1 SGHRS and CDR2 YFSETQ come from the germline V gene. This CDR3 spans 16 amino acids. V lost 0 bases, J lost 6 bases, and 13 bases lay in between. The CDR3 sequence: CASSLAYGGSNSPLHF. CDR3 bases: TGCGCCAGCAGCTTGGCCTACGGGGGAAGTAATTCACCCCTCCACTTT.

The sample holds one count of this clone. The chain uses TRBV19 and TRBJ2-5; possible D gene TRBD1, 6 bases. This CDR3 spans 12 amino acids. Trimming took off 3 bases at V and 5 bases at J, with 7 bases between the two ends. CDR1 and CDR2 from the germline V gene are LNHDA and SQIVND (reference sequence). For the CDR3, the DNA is TGTGCCAGTAGTATTCAGGGGGAGACCCAGTACTTC. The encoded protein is CASSIQGETQYF.

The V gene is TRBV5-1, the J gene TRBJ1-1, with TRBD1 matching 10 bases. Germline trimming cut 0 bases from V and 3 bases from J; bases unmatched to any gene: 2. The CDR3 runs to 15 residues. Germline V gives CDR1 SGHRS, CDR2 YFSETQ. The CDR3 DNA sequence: TGCGCCAGCAGCTTGGCCGGACAGGGGGACACTGAAGCTTTCTTT. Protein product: CASSLAGQGDTEAFF.

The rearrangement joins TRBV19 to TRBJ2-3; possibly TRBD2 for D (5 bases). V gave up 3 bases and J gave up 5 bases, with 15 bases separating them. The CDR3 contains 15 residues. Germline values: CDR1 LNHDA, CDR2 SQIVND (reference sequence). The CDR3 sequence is CASSITHRGQDTQYF. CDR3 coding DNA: TGTGCCAGTAGTATTACCCACCGGGGTCAAGATACGCAGTATTTT. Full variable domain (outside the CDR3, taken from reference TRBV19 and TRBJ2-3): DGGITQSPKYLFRKEGQNVTLSCEQNLNHDAMYWYRQDPGQGLRLIYYSQIVNDFQKGDIAEGYSVSREKKESFPLTVTSAQKNPTAFYLCASSITHRGQDTQYFGPGTRLTVL.